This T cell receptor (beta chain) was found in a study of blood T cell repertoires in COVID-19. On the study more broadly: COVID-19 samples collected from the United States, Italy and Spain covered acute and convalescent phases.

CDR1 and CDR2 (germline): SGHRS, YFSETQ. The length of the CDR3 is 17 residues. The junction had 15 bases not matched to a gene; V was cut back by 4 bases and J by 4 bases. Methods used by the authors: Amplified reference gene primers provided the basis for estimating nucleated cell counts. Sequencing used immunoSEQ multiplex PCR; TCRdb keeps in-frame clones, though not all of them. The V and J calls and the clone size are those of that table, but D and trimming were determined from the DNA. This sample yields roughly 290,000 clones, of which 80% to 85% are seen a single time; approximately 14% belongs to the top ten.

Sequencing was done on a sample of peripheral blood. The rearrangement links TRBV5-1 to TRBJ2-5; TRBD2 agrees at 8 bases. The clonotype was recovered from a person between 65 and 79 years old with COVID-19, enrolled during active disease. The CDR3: CASSPSAGGTWIETQYF. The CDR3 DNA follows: TGCGCCAGCAGCCCCTCTGCGGGGGGTACGTGGATAGAGACCCAGTACTTC.